Shown below are 19 T cell receptor beta chains from a single sample sequenced in a study of shared clonotypes between healthy human individuals. Method: immunoSEQ multiplex PCR; TCRdb's copy keeps in-frame clones and lacks some. The sample records some 2.3 million clones, 90% to 95% being singletons. Input material: naive CD4+ T cells from PBMCs. The subset: CD45RA+ positively selected. The receptors derive from a man between 18 and 29 years old in good health. Some clones in this sample may be carry-over from other donors' samples.

V gene TRBV9 combines with J gene TRBJ2-3, with 10 bases that match TRBD2. Germline values: CDR1 SGDLS, CDR2 YYNGEE. This CDR3 region has 17 residues. V lost 2 bases and J lost 1; bases outside the gene matches: 7. CDR3 amino acids: CASSVALAGRGTDTQYF. The DNA for the CDR3 is TGTGCCAGCAGCGTCGCACTAGCGGGACGCGGCACAGATACGCAGTATTTT.

The chain recombines TRBV15 with TRBJ2-7; the D gene is possibly TRBD2 (6 bases). The CDR3 is 15 amino acids. Germline CDR1 is LNHNV and CDR2 is YYDKDF (reference sequence). V was shortened by 1 base and J by 2 bases, with 12 bases between the two germline ends. CDR3 DNA sequence: TGTGCCACCAGCAGAGGGTTAGCGGAACCCTACGAGCAGTACTTC. Translation gives CATSRGLAEPYEQYF.

This clone was seen only a few times. The V gene is TRBV4-1, the J gene TRBJ2-6; 12 bases agree with TRBD1. The CDR3 totals 19 residues. Looked up from germline, CDR1 is MGHRA and CDR2 is YSYEKL. J gave up 4 bases and V 4 bases, and 11 bases lay outside the gene matches. Here the CDR3 reads CASSRGAGQGARGANVLTF. DNA for the CDR3: TGCGCCAGCAGCCGAGGGGCGGGACAGGGGGCTCGAGGGGCCAACGTCCTGACTTTC.

This chain uses TRBV18 with TRBJ1-5; D not resolved. Trimming left V 7 bases short and J 3 bases short, with 10 bases between. The CDR3 is 13 residues long. Germline CDR1 reads KGHSH; CDR2 reads LQKENI. In DNA form, the CDR3 reads TGTGCCAGCTTCCTATATCCCAATCAGCCCCAGCATTTT. Protein product: CASFLYPNQPQHF.

The J gene is TRBJ2-3, the V gene TRBV2; the D call may be TRBD1 or TRBD2 (5 bases each). The CDR3 length is 13 residues. The germline V and J ends were trimmed by 8 bases and 2 bases, with 11 bases remaining between them. Germline lookup yields CDR1 SNHLY and CDR2 FYNNEI. CDR3 in DNA: TGTGCCAGCCGGGACCGGCTCACAGATACGCAGTATTTT. This gives the protein CASRDRLTDTQYF.

The chain joins TRBV30 to TRBJ2-7; possibly TRBD1 or TRBD2 for D (5 bases each). Trimming cost V 0 bases and J 8 bases, with 11 bases left between them. The CDR3 is made up of 12 amino acids. Per the germline V gene, CDR1 is GTSNPN and CDR2 is SVGIG (reference sequence). The CDR3 reads CAWSVRGNQQYF. The CDR3 DNA follows: TGTGCCTGGAGTGTCCGGGGCAACCAGCAGTACTTC.

This chain uses TRBV6-5 with TRBJ1-6; the match to TRBD1 covers 7 bases. This CDR3 is built from 15 residues. Trimming took 5 bases from V and 7 from J; bases not matched to a gene: 8. Germline V gives CDR1 MNHEY, CDR2 SVGAGI. The CDR3 DNA is TGTGCCAGCAGTGCACGACAGGGAGGGAATTCACCCCTCCACTTT. This gives the protein CASSARQGGNSPLHF.

The chain has TRBV6-5 and TRBJ1-3; D gene ambiguous. The V gene's germline CDR1 is MNHEY and CDR2 SVGAGI. This CDR3 is 15 amino acids long. The V gene lost 5 bases and the J gene lost 4 bases, with 15 bases spanning the gap. This CDR3 reads CASSASPGPGNTIYF. In nucleotides, the CDR3 is TGTGCCAGCAGTGCATCCCCCGGTCCCGGAAACACCATATATTTT.

In DNA, the CDR3 is TGTGCCAGCAGCTTTTCTCGGACCCAGTACTTC. It codes for CASSFSRTQYF. The chain combines TRBV5-5 with TRBJ2-5; no firm D call. Trimming stripped 2 bases from V and 7 bases from J, with 6 bases between. This CDR3 region has 11 residues. Germline-derived CDR1 and CDR2 are SGHKS and YYEKEE (reference sequence).

The gene calls are TRBV18 and TRBJ2-1; 12 bases map to TRBD2. CDR1 is KGHSH, CDR2 LQKENI, per germline. This CDR3 region has 14 residues. Trimming removed 4 bases from V and 7 bases from J; junction bases left unmatched: 2. Here the CDR3 reads CASSLGTSGNEQFF. CDR3 coding DNA: TGTGCCAGCTCACTTGGGACTAGCGGGAATGAGCAGTTCTTC.

The chain has TRBV29-1 and TRBJ1-1; no reliable D call. The CDR3 spans 12 residues. Trimming stripped 8 bases from V and 10 bases from J, with 20 bases between. CDR1 and CDR2 (germline): SQVTM, ANQGSEA. This chain's CDR3 is CSTQGGGVGAFF. The CDR3 bases are TGCAGCACCCAAGGAGGAGGAGTTGGAGCTTTCTTT.

For this clone: The sample has other DNA sequences that encode this CDR3 too. The chain joins TRBV9 to TRBJ2-3; D gene ambiguous. V was shortened by 2 bases and J by 4 bases, with 8 bases between the two germline ends. The CDR3 runs 13 residues. The germline gives CDR1 SGDLS, CDR2 YYNGEE. The CDR3 is CASSVSPADTQYF. CDR3 nucleotides: TGTGCCAGCAGCGTTTCCCCCGCAGATACGCAGTATTTT. Drawing the rest from reference TRBV9 and TRBJ2-3, the complete variable domain is DSGVTQTPKHLITATGQRVTLRCSPRSGDLSVYWYQQSLDQGLQFLIQYYNGEERAKGNILERFSAQQFPDLHSELNLSSLELGDSALYFCASSVSPADTQYFGPGTRLTVL.

The J gene is TRBJ2-7, the V gene TRBV27; tentatively, D is TRBD2 (6 bases). Germline V gives CDR1 MNHEY, CDR2 SMNVEV (reference sequence). V gave up 5 bases and J gave up 4 bases, with 15 bases separating them. The CDR3 extends over 14 amino acids. As DNA, the CDR3 is TGTGCCAGCAGTGGAGGCGGGAAGAATTACGAGCAGTACTTC. Protein product: CASSGGGKNYEQYF.

V gene TRBV9 combines with J gene TRBJ1-5, with D uncertain. CDR1 and CDR2 (germline): SGDLS, YYNGEE. The CDR3 has 13 residues. The ends were cut back, 0 bases at V and 7 bases at J, with 8 bases in the middle. The CDR3 coding sequence is TGTGCCAGCAGCGTAGACGTCCTACAGCCCCAGCATTTT. Its protein product is CASSVDVLQPQHF.

The genes are TRBV29-1 and TRBJ2-3, with a possible D match to TRBD1 (6 bases). Germline V gene lookup returns CDR1 SQVTM and CDR2 ANQGSEA. Trimming cost V 7 bases and J 1 base, with 12 bases left between them. CDR3 size: 13 residues. CDR3 residues: CSAAEGGTDTQYF. In DNA form, the CDR3 reads TGCAGCGCTGCCGAGGGGGGCACAGATACGCAGTATTTT.

Turning to this clone: The same CDR3 also results from other DNA sequences found in this sample. The rearrangement joins TRBV7-2 to TRBJ1-4; 7 positions match TRBD1. Trimming cost V 1 base and J 4 bases; bases outside gene matches: 0. CDR3 length: 14 residues. Germline CDR1 reads SGHTA; CDR2 reads FQGNSA. This chain's CDR3 is CASSLDRGNEKLFF. The CDR3, as DNA: TGTGCCAGCAGCTTAGACAGGGGTAATGAAAAACTGTTTTTT.

The chain carries TRBV5-1 and TRBJ2-7, with 9 nucleotides matching TRBD2. The V and J ends lost 5 bases and 4 bases, in that order; junction bases with no gene match: 13. CDR1 SGHRS and CDR2 YFSETQ come from the germline V gene. CDR3 length equals 16 residues. CDR3: CASSKLAGALRYEQYF. The CDR3 DNA sequence: TGCGCCAGCAGTAAACTAGCGGGTGCCCTGAGGTACGAGCAGTACTTC.

As for this clone: The identical CDR3 is also encoded by other nucleotide sequences in the sample. The chain carries TRBV28 and TRBJ2-5; D is possibly TRBD2 (5 bases). Germline CDR1 and CDR2: MDHEN and SYDVKM. V lost 2 bases, J lost 4 bases, and 11 bases lay in between. The CDR3 is 14 amino acids. The CDR3 reads CASSLLRGRETQYF. The CDR3 DNA follows: TGTGCCAGCAGTTTACTTCGGGGAAGAGAGACCCAGTACTTC.

The chain carries TRBV7-3 and TRBJ2-1; 8 nucleotides match TRBD2. This CDR3 is 16 amino acids long. With 5 bases clipped from V and 7 bases from J, the junction kept 13 bases outside the gene matches. From germline, CDR1 is SGHTA and CDR2 FQGTGA. In nucleotides, the CDR3 is TGTGCCAGCAGCCTCATTAGCGGGGCTTCACGGAATGAGCAGTTCTTC. Amino acid sequence: CASSLISGASRNEQFF.